These T cell receptor beta chains were read from a single sample in a study of cytomegalovirus exposure and HLA in healthy donors. The assay was immunoSEQ multiplex PCR, and TCRdb's table has in-frame clones only and misses some. This table has around 62,000 clones, approximately 71% appearing once. Source material: PBMCs. These receptor sequences come from a man between 60 and 75 years old in good health and CMV-seropositive. Each CDR3 is given with its conserved first and last residue. D genes are given only for firm matches. Size tells how often a clone was seen (once, few, many) or the class of an expanded clone, and some rows leave it out.

cdr3_aa: CASSLGASGRKYEQYF; cdr3_nt: TGTGCCAGCAGCTTAGGGGCTAGCGGGAGGAAGTACGAGCAGTACTTC; clone_size: NA; cdr3_length: 16; d_call: TRBD2; v_call: TRBV11-2; j_call: TRBJ2-7
cdr3_aa: CASRGRGIGETQYF; cdr3_nt: TGTGCCAGCAGAGGGAGAGGTATTGGCGAGACCCAGTACTTC; clone_size: NA; cdr3_length: 14; d_call: NA; v_call: TRBV5-4; j_call: TRBJ2-5
cdr3_aa: CAITPGQGYEQYF; cdr3_nt: TGTGCCATCACCCCGGGACAGGGCTACGAGCAGTACTTC; clone_size: NA; cdr3_length: 13; d_call: TRBD1; v_call: TRBV6-1; j_call: TRBJ2-7
cdr3_aa: CASSLGQTNEFF; cdr3_nt: TGTGCCAGCAGCTTAGGACAGACGAATGAGTTCTTC; clone_size: NA; cdr3_length: 12; d_call: NA; v_call: TRBV7-9; j_call: TRBJ2-1
cdr3_aa: CSVAIAGGTDTQYF; cdr3_nt: TGCAGCGTGGCGATAGCGGGGGGCACAGATACGCAGTATTTT; clone_size: NA; cdr3_length: 14; d_call: TRBD2; v_call: TRBV29-1; j_call: TRBJ2-3
cdr3_aa: CASSEEPRGHEQFF; cdr3_nt: TGTGCCAGCAGCGAGGAGCCCAGGGGCCATGAGCAGTTCTTC; clone_size: NA; cdr3_length: 14; d_call: NA; v_call: TRBV6-1; j_call: TRBJ2-1
cdr3_aa: CSVVVLANTEAFF; cdr3_nt: TGCAGCGTTGTAGTCCTAGCGAACACTGAAGCTTTCTTT; clone_size: NA; cdr3_length: 13; d_call: NA; v_call: TRBV29-1; j_call: TRBJ1-1
cdr3_aa: CASKATGNSYEQYF; cdr3_nt: TGTGCCAGCAAGGCGACAGGCAACTCCTACGAGCAGTACTTC; clone_size: NA; cdr3_length: 14; d_call: NA; v_call: TRBV6-1; j_call: TRBJ2-7
cdr3_aa: CASSLSLVETQYF; cdr3_nt: TGTGCCAGCAGCTTATCACTAGTAGAGACCCAGTACTTC; clone_size: NA; cdr3_length: 13; d_call: NA; v_call: TRBV7-9; j_call: TRBJ2-5
cdr3_aa: CASSQDGRGAYGYTF; cdr3_nt: TGCGCCAGCAGCCAAGATGGGAGGGGGGCGTACGGCTACACCTTC; clone_size: NA; cdr3_length: 15; d_call: NA; v_call: TRBV4-1; j_call: TRBJ1-2
cdr3_aa: CASSFNRDTSYEQYF; cdr3_nt: TGTGCCAGCAGCTTTAACCGGGACACCTCCTACGAGCAGTACTTC; clone_size: NA; cdr3_length: 15; d_call: NA; v_call: TRBV7-2; j_call: TRBJ2-7
cdr3_aa: CASARGIEGNTIYF; cdr3_nt: TGTGCCAGCGCGCGGGGGATTGAGGGAAACACCATATATTTT; clone_size: NA; cdr3_length: 14; d_call: NA; v_call: TRBV9; j_call: TRBJ1-3
cdr3_aa: CASSFRHSNQPQHF; cdr3_nt: TGTGCCAGCAGCTTTAGACATAGCAATCAGCCCCAGCATTTT; clone_size: NA; cdr3_length: 14; d_call: NA; v_call: TRBV5-6; j_call: TRBJ1-5
cdr3_aa: CASSGETGINYGYTF; cdr3_nt: TGTGCCAGCAGTGGAGAGACAGGGATTAACTATGGCTACACCTTC; clone_size: few; cdr3_length: 15; d_call: TRBD1; v_call: TRBV6-1; j_call: TRBJ1-2
cdr3_aa: CASKVGTLYNEQFF; cdr3_nt: TGTGCCAGCAAGGTAGGGACTTTGTACAATGAGCAGTTCTTC; clone_size: NA; cdr3_length: 14; d_call: NA; v_call: TRBV27; j_call: TRBJ2-1
cdr3_aa: CATSGGTSGYNEQFF; cdr3_nt: TGTGCCACCAGCGGCGGGACTAGCGGCTACAATGAGCAGTTCTTC; clone_size: once; cdr3_length: 15; d_call: TRBD2; v_call: TRBV15; j_call: TRBJ2-1
cdr3_aa: CASSSPRGHSGNTIYF; cdr3_nt: TGTGCCAGCAGCTCCCCCAGGGGGCATTCTGGAAACACCATATATTTT; clone_size: NA; cdr3_length: 16; d_call: TRBD1; v_call: TRBV11-3; j_call: TRBJ1-3
cdr3_aa: CASSLTGLNYGYTF; cdr3_nt: TGTGCCAGCAGCTTGACAGGCTTAAACTATGGCTACACCTTC; clone_size: NA; cdr3_length: 14; d_call: NA; v_call: TRBV5-4; j_call: TRBJ1-2
cdr3_aa: CASSSSGIEAFF; cdr3_nt: TGTGCCAGCAGCTCTTCAGGTATTGAAGCTTTCTTT; clone_size: NA; cdr3_length: 12; d_call: NA; v_call: TRBV7-2; j_call: TRBJ1-1
cdr3_aa: CASSLQQSTDTQYF; cdr3_nt: TGCGCCAGCAGCTTGCAACAGTCCACAGATACGCAGTATTTT; clone_size: NA; cdr3_length: 14; d_call: NA; v_call: TRBV5-1; j_call: TRBJ2-3
cdr3_aa: CASSLSRDIAGGPREQFF; cdr3_nt: TGTGCCAGCAGCTTATCCAGGGACATAGCGGGGGGGCCCCGTGAGCAGTTCTTC; clone_size: few; cdr3_length: 18; d_call: TRBD2; v_call: TRBV7-9; j_call: TRBJ2-1
cdr3_aa: CASTDGLPTGELFF; cdr3_nt: TGCGCCAGCACCGACGGGTTACCGACCGGGGAGCTGTTTTTT; clone_size: NA; cdr3_length: 14; d_call: NA; v_call: TRBV10-2; j_call: TRBJ2-2
cdr3_aa: CASSQEGATQIYGYTF; cdr3_nt: TGCGCCAGCAGCCAAGAGGGGGCGACCCAAATCTATGGCTACACCTTC; clone_size: NA; cdr3_length: 16; d_call: NA; v_call: TRBV4-1; j_call: TRBJ1-2
cdr3_aa: CASSLGSLNLGQGDYEQYF; cdr3_nt: TGCGCCAGCAGCTTGGGGTCGTTGAATCTCGGACAGGGAGACTACGAGCAGTACTTC; clone_size: NA; cdr3_length: 19; d_call: TRBD1; v_call: TRBV5-1; j_call: TRBJ2-7
cdr3_aa: CASSVATDTQYF; cdr3_nt: TGTGCCAGCAGTGTGGCCACAGATACGCAGTATTTT; clone_size: NA; cdr3_length: 12; d_call: NA; v_call: TRBV2; j_call: TRBJ2-3